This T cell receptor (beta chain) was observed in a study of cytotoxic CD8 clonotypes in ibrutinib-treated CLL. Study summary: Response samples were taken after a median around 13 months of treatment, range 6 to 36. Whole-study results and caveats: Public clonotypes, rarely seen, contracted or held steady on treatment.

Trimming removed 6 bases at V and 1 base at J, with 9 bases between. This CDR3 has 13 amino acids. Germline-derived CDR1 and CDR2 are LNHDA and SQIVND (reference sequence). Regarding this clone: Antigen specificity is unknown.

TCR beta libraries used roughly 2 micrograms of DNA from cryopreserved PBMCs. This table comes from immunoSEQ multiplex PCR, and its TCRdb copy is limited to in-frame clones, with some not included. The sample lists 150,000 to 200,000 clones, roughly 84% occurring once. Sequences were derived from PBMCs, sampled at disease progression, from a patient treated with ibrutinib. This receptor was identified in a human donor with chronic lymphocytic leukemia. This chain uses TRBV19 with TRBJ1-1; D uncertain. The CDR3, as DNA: TGTGCCAGTAGCCAGACACCGAACACTGAAGCTTTCTTT. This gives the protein CASSQTPNTEAFF.